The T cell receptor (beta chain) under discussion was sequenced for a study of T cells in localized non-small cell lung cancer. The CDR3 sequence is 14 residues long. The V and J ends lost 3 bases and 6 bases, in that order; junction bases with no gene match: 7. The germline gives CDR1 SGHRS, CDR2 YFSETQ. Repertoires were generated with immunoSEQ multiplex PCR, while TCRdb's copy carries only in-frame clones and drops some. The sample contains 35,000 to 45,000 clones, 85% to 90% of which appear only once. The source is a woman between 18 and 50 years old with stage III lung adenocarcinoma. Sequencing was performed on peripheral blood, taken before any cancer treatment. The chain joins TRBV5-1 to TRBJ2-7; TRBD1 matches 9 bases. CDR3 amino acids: CASSSGTGPGEQYF. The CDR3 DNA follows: TGCGCCAGCAGCTCCGGGACAGGGCCAGGCGAGCAGTACTTC.